The 8 T cell receptor beta chains reported below all come from one sample, sequenced in a study of blood T cell repertoires in COVID-19. Sequencing was performed with immunoSEQ multiplex PCR; in TCRdb, only in-frame clones are kept and a portion is missing. Of about 150,000 clones listed, 70% to 90% are singletons. Sequences were obtained from peripheral blood. The receptors were sampled from a woman aged 70-85 years with acute or convalescent COVID-19.

The chain employs TRBV7-2 and TRBJ2-1; D is perhaps TRBD2 (7 bases). With 1 base removed from V and 7 bases from J, the gap between germline ends came to 11 bases. The germline gives CDR1 SGHTA, CDR2 FQGNSA. CDR3 length: 14 amino acids. In DNA form, the CDR3 reads TGTGCCAGCAGCTTAGTAGGGGGGGGAAATGAGCAGTTCTTC. Translation gives CASSLVGGGNEQFF.

The genes are TRBV28 and TRBJ2-5, with a tentative D call TRBD1 (6 bases). Deletions cut 3 bases from V and 5 bases from J, with 16 bases between. Germline loops: CDR1 MDHEN, CDR2 SYDVKM. CDR3 length equals 15 residues. The CDR3 here is CASSFSAGARETQYF. For the CDR3, the DNA is TGTGCCAGCAGTTTTAGTGCAGGGGCGCGGGAGACCCAGTACTTC.

The V call is TRBV18, the J call TRBJ1-4, with D unclear. Germline CDR1 and CDR2: KGHSH and LQKENI. With 4 bases removed from V and 0 bases from J, the gap between germline ends came to 18 bases. The CDR3 loop spans 18 amino acids. The CDR3 sequence: CASSRLNLVAATNEKLFF. The CDR3, as DNA: TGTGCCAGCTCACGCCTAAACTTGGTGGCGGCAACTAATGAAAAACTGTTTTTT.

The genes are TRBV15 and TRBJ1-2; 7 nucleotides agree with TRBD1. V gave up 3 bases and J gave up 4 bases; unmatched junction bases: 5. Germline CDR1 and CDR2: LNHNV and YYDKDF (reference sequence). The CDR3 covers 14 residues. The DNA of the CDR3 is TGTGCCACCAGCAGCGACAGGGCCTCCTATGGCTACACCTTC. Protein sequence: CATSSDRASYGYTF.

The chain uses TRBV24-1 and TRBJ1-2, with 9 positions matching TRBD1. CDR1 is KGHDR, CDR2 SFDVKD, per germline. The CDR3 totals 16 residues. V was pared by 4 bases and J by 2 bases, with 7 bases of the junction left unmatched. The CDR3 is CATSDPGTGHNYGYTF. For the CDR3, the DNA is TGTGCCACCAGTGACCCCGGGACAGGGCACAACTATGGCTACACCTTC.

The genes are TRBV5-1 and TRBJ2-5; tentative D call: TRBD2 (6 bases). V was pared by 4 bases and J by 5 bases, with 18 bases between. CDR1 and CDR2 from the germline V gene are SGHRS and YFSETQ. The CDR3 is 15 amino acids. The CDR3 sequence is CASSTIGGSGETQYF. The DNA for the CDR3 is TGCGCCAGCAGCACCATCGGGGGTTCGGGGGAGACCCAGTACTTC.

This chain connects TRBV19 to TRBJ1-5, with TRBD1 matching 8 bases. The CDR3 is 15 residues long. V lost 3 bases and J lost 2; bases outside the gene matches: 3. CDR1 and CDR2 (germline): LNHDA, SQIVND (reference sequence). The CDR3 coding sequence is TGTGCCAGTAGTATCGGACAGGGAGGCAATCAGCCCCAGCATTTT. Translating it yields CASSIGQGGNQPQHF.

This chain connects TRBV18 to TRBJ2-7; 9 bases are a match to TRBD2. After removal of 1 base from V and 5 bases from J, the junction contained 9 bases not matched to a gene. CDR3 length: 16 residues. CDR1 and CDR2 from the germline V gene are KGHSH and LQKENI. CDR3 loop: CASSPRQLAGLDEQYF. DNA for the CDR3: TGTGCCAGCTCACCACGTCAACTAGCGGGTTTGGACGAGCAGTACTTC.